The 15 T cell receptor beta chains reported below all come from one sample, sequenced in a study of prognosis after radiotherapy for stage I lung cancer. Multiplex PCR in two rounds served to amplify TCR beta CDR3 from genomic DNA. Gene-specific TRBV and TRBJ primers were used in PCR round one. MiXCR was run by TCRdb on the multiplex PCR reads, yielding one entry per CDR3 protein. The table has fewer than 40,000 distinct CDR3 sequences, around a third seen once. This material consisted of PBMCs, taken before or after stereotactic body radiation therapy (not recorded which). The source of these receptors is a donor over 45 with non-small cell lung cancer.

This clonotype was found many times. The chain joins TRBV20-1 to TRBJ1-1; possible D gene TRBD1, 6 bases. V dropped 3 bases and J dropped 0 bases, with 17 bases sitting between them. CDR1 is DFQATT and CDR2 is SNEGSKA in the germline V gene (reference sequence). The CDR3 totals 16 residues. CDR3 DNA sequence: TGCAGTGCTAGCAATTACAGGGTGGATTTGAACACTGAAGCTTTCTTT. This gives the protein CSASNYRVDLNTEAFF.

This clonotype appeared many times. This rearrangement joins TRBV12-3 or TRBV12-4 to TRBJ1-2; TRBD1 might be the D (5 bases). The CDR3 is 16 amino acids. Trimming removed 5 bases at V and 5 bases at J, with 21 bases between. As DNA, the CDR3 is TGTGCCAGCAGTATTAGCAGGTTGGGGGGATTGTATGGCTACACCTTC. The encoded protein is CASSISRLGGLYGYTF.

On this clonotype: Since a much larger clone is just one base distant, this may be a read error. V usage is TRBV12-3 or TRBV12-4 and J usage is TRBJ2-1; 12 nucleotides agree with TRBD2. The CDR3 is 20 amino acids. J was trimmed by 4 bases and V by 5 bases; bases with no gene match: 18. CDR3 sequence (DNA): TGTGCCAGCAGTCCGCGGGGGCTAGCGGGGGGGGGGTTTAGATACAATGAGCAGTTCTTC. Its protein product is CASSPRGLAGGGFRYNEQFF.

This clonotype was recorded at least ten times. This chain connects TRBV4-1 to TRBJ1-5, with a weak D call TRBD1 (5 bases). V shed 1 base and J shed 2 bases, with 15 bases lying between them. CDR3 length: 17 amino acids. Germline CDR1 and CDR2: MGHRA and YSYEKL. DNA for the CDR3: TGCGCCAGCAGCCAAGGGTCGTCAGGGACGGGCAATCAGCCCCAGCATTTT. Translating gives CASSQGSSGTGNQPQHF.

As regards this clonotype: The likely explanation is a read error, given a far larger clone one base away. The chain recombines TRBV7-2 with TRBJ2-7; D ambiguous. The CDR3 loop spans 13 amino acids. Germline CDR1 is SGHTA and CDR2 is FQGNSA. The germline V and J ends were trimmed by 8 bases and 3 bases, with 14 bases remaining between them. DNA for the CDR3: TGTGCCAGCGATGGCCCCCTTCTCTACGAGCAGTACTTC. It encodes CASDGPLLYEQYF.

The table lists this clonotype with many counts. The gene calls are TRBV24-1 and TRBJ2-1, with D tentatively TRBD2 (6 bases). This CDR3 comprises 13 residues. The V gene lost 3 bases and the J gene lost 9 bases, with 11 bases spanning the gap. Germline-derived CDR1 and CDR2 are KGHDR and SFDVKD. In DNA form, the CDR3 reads TGTGCCACCAGTGATGCCCCTAGCGCTGAGCAGTTCTTC. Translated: CATSDAPSAEQFF.

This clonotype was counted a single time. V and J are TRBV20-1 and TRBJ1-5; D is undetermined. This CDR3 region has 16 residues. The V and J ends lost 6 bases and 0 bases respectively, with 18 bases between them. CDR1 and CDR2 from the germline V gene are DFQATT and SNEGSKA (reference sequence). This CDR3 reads CSAQRYDMVSNQPQHF. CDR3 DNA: TGCAGTGCGCAGAGGTATGACATGGTTAGCAATCAGCCCCAGCATTTT.

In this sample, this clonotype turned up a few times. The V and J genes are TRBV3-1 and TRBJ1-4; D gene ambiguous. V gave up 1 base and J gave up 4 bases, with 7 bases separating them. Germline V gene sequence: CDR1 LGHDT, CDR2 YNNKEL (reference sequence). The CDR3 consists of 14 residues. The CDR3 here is CASSQAGSNEKLFF. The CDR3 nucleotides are TGTGCCAGCAGCCAAGCGGGGAGTAATGAAAAACTGTTTTTT.

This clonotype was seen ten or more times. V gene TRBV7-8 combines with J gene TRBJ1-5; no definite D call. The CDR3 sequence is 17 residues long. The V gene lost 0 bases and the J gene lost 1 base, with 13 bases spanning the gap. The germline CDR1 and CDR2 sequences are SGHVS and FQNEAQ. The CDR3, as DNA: TGTGCCAGCAGCTTAGCGAGCGGGGTACAGAGCAATCAGCCCCAGCATTTT. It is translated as CASSLASGVQSNQPQHF.

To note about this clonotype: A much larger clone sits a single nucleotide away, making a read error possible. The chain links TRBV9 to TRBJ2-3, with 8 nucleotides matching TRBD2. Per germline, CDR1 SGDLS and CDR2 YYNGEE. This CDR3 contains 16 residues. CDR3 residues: CVSSVGLAGRSDTQYF. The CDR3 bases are TGTGTCAGCAGCGTAGGCCTAGCGGGCCGGTCAGATACGCAGTATTTT.

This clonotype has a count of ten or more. In DNA, the CDR3 is TGCGCCAGCACCCCGGTAGGGCTAGCGGGGAGCGAGCAGTACTTC. This codes for CASTPVGLAGSEQYF. J is TRBJ2-7 and V is TRBV5-1; 9 positions agree with TRBD2. V was pared by 6 bases and J by 6 bases, with 13 bases of the junction left unmatched. The CDR3 is made up of 15 amino acids. The germline V gene has CDR1 SGHRS and CDR2 YFSETQ.

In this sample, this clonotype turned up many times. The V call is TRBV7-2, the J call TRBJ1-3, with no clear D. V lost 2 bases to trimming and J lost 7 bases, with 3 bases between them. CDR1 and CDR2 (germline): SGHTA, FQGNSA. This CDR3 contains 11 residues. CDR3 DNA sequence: TGTGCCAGCAGCTTATGGAACACCATATATTTT. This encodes CASSLWNTIYF. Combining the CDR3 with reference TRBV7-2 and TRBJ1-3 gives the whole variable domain GAGVSQSPSNKVTEKGKDVELRCDPISGHTALYWYRQSLGQGLEFLIYFQGNSAPDKSGLPSDRFSAERTGGSVSTLTIQRTQQEDSAVYLCASSLWNTIYFGEGSWLTVV.

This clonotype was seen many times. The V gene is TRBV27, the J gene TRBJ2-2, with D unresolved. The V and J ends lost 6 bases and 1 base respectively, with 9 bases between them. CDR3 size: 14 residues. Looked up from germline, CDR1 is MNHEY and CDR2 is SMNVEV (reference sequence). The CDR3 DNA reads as TGTGCCAGCAGCTGGCAGATGAACACCGGGGAGCTGTTTTTT. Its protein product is CASSWQMNTGELFF.

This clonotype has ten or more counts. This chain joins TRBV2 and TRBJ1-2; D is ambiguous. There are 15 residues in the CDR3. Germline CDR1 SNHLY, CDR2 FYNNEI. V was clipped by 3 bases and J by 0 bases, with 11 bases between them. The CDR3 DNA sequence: TGTGCCAGCAGTGAGGGTCCCCGAGCTAACTATGGCTACACCTTC. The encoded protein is CASSEGPRANYGYTF.

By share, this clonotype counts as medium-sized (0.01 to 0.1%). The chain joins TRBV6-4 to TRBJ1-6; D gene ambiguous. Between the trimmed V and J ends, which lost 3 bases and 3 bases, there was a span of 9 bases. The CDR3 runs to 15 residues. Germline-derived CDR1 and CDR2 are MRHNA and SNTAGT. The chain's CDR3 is CASSDREYYNSPLHF. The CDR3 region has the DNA TGTGCCAGCAGTGATAGGGAGTACTATAATTCACCCCTCCACTTT.